The rows below give T cell receptor beta chains drawn from one sample of a study of Ad26.COV2.S vaccination and SARS-CoV-2 variants. Libraries were prepared by immunoSEQ multiplex PCR; TCRdb keeps only in-frame clonotypes and omits some of them. The sample has 440,000 or so clones; 89% are singletons. The source material was peripheral blood, sampled in a trial of Ad26.COV2.S vaccine versus placebo. Every receptor here comes from a person between 18 and 59 years old who received the Ad26.COV2.S COVID-19 vaccine or a placebo. Each CDR3 is given without its conserved first and last residue. D genes are given only for firm matches. A clone size is listed for some rows: how often the clone was seen (once, few, many), or a class if it is expanded.

V gene	clone size	J gene	D gene	CDR3 protein
TRBV2	.	TRBJ1-5	.	ASSGQVARKH
TRBV5-1	.	TRBJ1-2	TRBD1	ASSPLTGENGYT
TRBV19	.	TRBJ1-5	TRBD1	ASSMGGQTNQPQH
TRBV7-2	.	TRBJ1-2	.	ASSLAGTDYGYT
TRBV6-6	.	TRBJ1-5	.	ASSPSSSVYSNQPQH
TRBV25-1	once	TRBJ1-2	TRBD1	ASSAWTGGNYGYT
TRBV2	.	TRBJ2-1	.	ASSGIGGGNEQF
TRBV18	.	TRBJ2-5	.	ASSRAQETQY
TRBV2	.	TRBJ1-5	.	ASSGYNRANQPQH
TRBV27	.	TRBJ1-2	.	ASSFGAGTNYGYT
TRBV6-5	.	TRBJ1-2	.	ASSYSGKSYGYT
TRBV7-8	.	TRBJ2-1	.	ASSQPGHRGYNEQF
TRBV28	.	TRBJ2-7	TRBD2	ASKTSGARGSSGEQY
TRBV29-1	.	TRBJ1-1	.	SARTWTEAF
TRBV6-5	.	TRBJ2-1	TRBD2	ASSYSGLAGGREQF
TRBV4-1	.	TRBJ2-5	TRBD2	ASSQGSTSGSSETQY
TRBV11-3	.	TRBJ2-1	TRBD2	ASSLGGLAGNEQF
TRBV18	.	TRBJ2-7	.	ASSPRTAAYEQY
TRBV25-1	.	TRBJ1-2	.	ASSEWVEGDLT
TRBV27	.	TRBJ2-2	TRBD2	ASSSWREGYTGELF
TRBV12-2	.	TRBJ1-1	.	ASRLDPGQDTVLMNTEAF
TRBV7-9	.	TRBJ2-7	TRBD1	ASSLAQGALTYEQY
TRBV24-1	few	TRBJ1-6	.	ATSVGGSYNSPLH
TRBV25-1	.	TRBJ1-1	.	ASSKGYEAF
TRBV6-2/TRBV6-3	few	TRBJ1-2	.	ASSYSNYGYT
TRBV7-6	.	TRBJ2-3	.	ASSRRTVTSTDTQY
TRBV2	few	TRBJ2-7	.	AHNPQGAKDEQY
TRBV29-1	.	TRBJ1-1	TRBD1	SVDQGGTEAF
TRBV2	.	TRBJ1-1	TRBD1	ASRGQAGTEAF
TRBV5-1	.	TRBJ2-1	TRBD2	ASSLGFGLAGEGNEQF
TRBV5-1	.	TRBJ2-1	.	ASSLWSYNEQF
TRBV12-3/TRBV12-4	.	TRBJ1-5	.	ASSLMGDQPQH
TRBV5-8	.	TRBJ1-6	TRBD1	ASDPLGQGNSPLH
TRBV5-4	.	TRBJ2-3	.	ASSLGSRISTDTQY
TRBV10-3	.	TRBJ1-1	.	AIRGGDTNTEAF
TRBV7-9	once	TRBJ1-1	.	ASSPHREVNTEAF
TRBV19	.	TRBJ2-1	TRBD2	ASSTSGGAGNEQF
TRBV28	few	TRBJ1-3	.	ASSSRQSGNTIY
TRBV5-4	.	TRBJ2-7	.	ASSLGTSHEQY
TRBV6-5	.	TRBJ1-1	.	ASSRPWENTEAF
TRBV5-1	.	TRBJ2-5	.	ASSLGGMGAAETQY
TRBV7-3	.	TRBJ2-5	.	ASSPGGLAGEETQY
TRBV30	.	TRBJ2-7	TRBD1	AWSRDRGNPVGEQY
TRBV4-1	.	TRBJ2-7	.	ASSPILVKEGYEQY
TRBV6-1	.	TRBJ2-3	.	ASSVLAGPTSTDTQY
TRBV5-5	.	TRBJ2-7	.	ASSLGRYEQY